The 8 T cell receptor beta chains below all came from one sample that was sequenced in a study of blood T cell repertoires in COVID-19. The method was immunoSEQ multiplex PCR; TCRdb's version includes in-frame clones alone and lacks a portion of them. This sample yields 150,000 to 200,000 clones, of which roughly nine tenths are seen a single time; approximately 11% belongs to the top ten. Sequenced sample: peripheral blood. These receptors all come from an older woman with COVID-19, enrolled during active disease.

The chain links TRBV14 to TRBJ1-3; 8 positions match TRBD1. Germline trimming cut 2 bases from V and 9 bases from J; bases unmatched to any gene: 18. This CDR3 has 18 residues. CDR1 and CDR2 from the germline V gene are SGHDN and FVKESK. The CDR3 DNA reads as TGTGCCAGCAGCCAACTACGGACAGGGTTTGACCCCAGAATCACCATATATTTT. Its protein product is CASSQLRTGFDPRITIYF.

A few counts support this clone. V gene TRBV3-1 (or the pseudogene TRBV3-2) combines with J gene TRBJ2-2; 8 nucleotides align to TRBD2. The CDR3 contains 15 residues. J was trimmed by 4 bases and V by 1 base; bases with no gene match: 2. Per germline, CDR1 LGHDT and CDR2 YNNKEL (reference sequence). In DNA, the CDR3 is TGTGCCAGCAGCCAAGCGGGGGGGAGCACCGGGGAGCTGTTTTTT. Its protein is CASSQAGGSTGELFF.

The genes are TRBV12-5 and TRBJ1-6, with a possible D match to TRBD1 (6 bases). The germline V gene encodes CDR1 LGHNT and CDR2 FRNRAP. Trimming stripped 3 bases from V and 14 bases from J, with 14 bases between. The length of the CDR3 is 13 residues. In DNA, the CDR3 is TGTGCTAGTGGTTTACTCCATGAGGGGGCCCTCCACTTT. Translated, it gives CASGLLHEGALHF.

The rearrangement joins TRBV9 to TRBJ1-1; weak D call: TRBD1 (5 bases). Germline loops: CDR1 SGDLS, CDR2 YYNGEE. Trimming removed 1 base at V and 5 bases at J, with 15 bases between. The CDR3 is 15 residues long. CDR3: CASSVSDGGNTEAFF. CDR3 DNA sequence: TGTGCCAGCAGCGTATCGGACGGGGGGAATACTGAAGCTTTCTTT.

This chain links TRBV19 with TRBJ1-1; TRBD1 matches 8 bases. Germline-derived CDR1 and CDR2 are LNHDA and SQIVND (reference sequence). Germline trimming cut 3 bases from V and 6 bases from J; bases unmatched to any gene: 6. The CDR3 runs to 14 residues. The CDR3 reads CASSITGGVAEAFF. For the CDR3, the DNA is TGTGCCAGTAGTATTACAGGGGGAGTCGCTGAAGCTTTCTTT. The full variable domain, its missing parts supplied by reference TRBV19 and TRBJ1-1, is DGGITQSPKYLFRKEGQNVTLSCEQNLNHDAMYWYRQDPGQGLRLIYYSQIVNDFQKGDIAEGYSVSREKKESFPLTVTSAQKNPTAFYLCASSITGGVAEAFFGQGTRLTVV.

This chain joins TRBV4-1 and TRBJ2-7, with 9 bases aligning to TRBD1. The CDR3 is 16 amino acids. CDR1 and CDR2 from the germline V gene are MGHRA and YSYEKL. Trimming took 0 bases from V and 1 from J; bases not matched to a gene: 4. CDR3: CASSQEGTGLSYEQYF. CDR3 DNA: TGCGCCAGCAGCCAAGAGGGGACAGGGTTATCCTACGAGCAGTACTTC.

For the CDR3, the DNA is TGTGCCAGCAGTCTAACAGGGGTCAATGAGCAGTTCTTC. It translates to CASSLTGVNEQFF. The rearrangement links TRBV12-3 or TRBV12-4 to TRBJ2-1, with TRBD1 matching over 7 bases. V was clipped by 5 bases and J by 6 bases; unmatched bases: 4. The CDR3 length is 13 residues.

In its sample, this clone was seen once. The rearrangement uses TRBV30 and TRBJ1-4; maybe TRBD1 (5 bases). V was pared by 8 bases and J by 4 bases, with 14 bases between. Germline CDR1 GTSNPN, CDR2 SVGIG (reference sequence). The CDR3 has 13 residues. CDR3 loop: CAGGTALNEKLFF. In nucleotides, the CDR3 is TGTGCCGGCGGGACTGCCCTTAATGAAAAACTGTTTTTT.